This entry describes one T cell receptor beta chain. Its antigen is undetermined. This sample was taken from a study of cytomegalovirus exposure and HLA in healthy donors. In the study overall: HLA-typed donors were the source of approximately 80 million unique TCRs held in an early data release.

Primers: 60 Vbeta forward and 13 Jbeta reverse. Profiling relied on immunoSEQ multiplex PCR, and the TCRdb table lists in-frame clones only, not all of them. This table lists roughly 77,000 clones. Overall study results and limits: Across donors, sequencing depth was assumed by presence/absence analyses to be roughly uniform. Cytomegalovirus-associated TCR beta chains were listed, numbering 150 to 200.

Those who donated were healthy bone marrow donors. This CDR3 has 15 amino acids. J was trimmed by 5 bases and V by 7 bases; bases with no gene match: 12. Germline CDR1 reads MNHEY; CDR2 reads SVGAGI. This receptor was identified in a female donor in good health and CMV-seropositive. The chain combines TRBV6-5 with TRBJ2-5; 8 bases are shared with TRBD1. The sample taken for sequencing was PBMCs. The CDR3 sequence: CASKPLGQGGETQYF. The CDR3 nucleotides are TGTGCCAGCAAACCCCTAGGACAGGGAGGCGAGACCCAGTACTTC.